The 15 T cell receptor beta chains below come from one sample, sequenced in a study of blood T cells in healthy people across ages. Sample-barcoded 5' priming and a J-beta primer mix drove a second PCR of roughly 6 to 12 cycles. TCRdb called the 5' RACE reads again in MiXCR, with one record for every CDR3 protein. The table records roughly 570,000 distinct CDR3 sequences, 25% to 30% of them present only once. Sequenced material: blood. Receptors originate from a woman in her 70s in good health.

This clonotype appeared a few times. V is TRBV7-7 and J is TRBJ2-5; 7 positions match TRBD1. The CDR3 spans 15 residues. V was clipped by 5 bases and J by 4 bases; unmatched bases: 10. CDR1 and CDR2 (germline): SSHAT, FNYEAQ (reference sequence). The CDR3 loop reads CASSTTRGIAETQYF. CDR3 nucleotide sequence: TGTGCCAGCAGCACCACCAGGGGGATTGCAGAGACCCAGTACTTC.

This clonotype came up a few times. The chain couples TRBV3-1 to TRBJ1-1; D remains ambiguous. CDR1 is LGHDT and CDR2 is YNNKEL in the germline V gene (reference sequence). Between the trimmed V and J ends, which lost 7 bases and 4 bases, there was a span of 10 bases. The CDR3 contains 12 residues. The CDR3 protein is CASTPGGTEAFF. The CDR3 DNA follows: TGTGCCAGCACCCCGGGAGGCACTGAAGCTTTCTTT. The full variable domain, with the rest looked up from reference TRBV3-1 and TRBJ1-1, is DTAVSQTPKYLVTQMGNDKSIKCEQNLGHDTMYWYKQDSKKFLKIMFSYNNKELIINETVPNRFSPKSPDKAHLNLHINSLELGDSAVYFCASTPGGTEAFFGQGTRLTVV.

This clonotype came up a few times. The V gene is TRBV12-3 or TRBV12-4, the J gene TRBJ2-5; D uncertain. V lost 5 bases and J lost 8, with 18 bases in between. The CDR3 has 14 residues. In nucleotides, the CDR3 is TGTGCCAGCAGTCAAGCCCCGCCCCCTTCTACCCAGTACTTC. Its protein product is CASSQAPPPSTQYF.

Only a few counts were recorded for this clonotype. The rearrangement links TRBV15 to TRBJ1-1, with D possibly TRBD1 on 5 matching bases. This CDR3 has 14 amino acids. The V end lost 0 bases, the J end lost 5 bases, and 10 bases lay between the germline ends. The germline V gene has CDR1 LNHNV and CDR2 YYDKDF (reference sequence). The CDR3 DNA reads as TGTGCCACCAGCAGAGATCCAGGGAGGACTGAAGCTTTCTTT. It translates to CATSRDPGRTEAFF.

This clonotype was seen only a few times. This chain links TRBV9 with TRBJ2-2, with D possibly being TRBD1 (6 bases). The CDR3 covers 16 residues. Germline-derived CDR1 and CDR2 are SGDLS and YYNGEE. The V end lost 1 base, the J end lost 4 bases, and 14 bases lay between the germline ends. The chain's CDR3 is CASSVRSGVGTGELFF. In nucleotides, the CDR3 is TGTGCCAGCAGCGTAAGATCAGGGGTAGGCACCGGGGAGCTGTTTTTT. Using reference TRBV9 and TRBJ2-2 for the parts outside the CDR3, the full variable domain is DSGVTQTPKHLITATGQRVTLRCSPRSGDLSVYWYQQSLDQGLQFLIQYYNGEERAKGNILERFSAQQFPDLHSELNLSSLELGDSALYFCASSVRSGVGTGELFFGEGSRLTVL.

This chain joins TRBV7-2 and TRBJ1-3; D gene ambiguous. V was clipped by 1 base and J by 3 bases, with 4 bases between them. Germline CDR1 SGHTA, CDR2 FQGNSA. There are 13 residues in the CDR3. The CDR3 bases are TGTGCCAGCAGCTTAGTTCGTGGAAACACCATATATTTT. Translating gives CASSLVRGNTIYF.

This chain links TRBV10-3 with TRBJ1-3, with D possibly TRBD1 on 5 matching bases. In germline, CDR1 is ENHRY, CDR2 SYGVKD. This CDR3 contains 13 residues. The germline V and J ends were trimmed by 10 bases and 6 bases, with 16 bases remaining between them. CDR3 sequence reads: CATRDALKNTIYF. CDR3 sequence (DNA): TGTGCCACCCGGGACGCCCTGAAAAACACCATATATTTT.

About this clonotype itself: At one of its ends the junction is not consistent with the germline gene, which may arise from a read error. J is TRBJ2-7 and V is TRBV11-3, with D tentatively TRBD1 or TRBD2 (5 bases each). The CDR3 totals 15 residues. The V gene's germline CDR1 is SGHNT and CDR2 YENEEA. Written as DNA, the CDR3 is TGTGCCAGCAGCCTAACCGGGACGTTGACCTACGGGCAGTACTTC. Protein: CASSLTGTLTYGQYF.

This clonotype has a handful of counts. CDR3: CASSYTPTSEQFF. In nucleotides, the CDR3 is TGTGCCAGCAGCTATACGCCGACGTCCGAGCAGTTCTTC. V gene TRBV5-5 combines with J gene TRBJ2-5; D is uncertain. The better agreement between TRBJ2-1 and the DNA end casts doubt on the J call. Germline loops: CDR1 SGHKS, CDR2 YYEKEE (reference sequence). CDR3 length: 13 residues.

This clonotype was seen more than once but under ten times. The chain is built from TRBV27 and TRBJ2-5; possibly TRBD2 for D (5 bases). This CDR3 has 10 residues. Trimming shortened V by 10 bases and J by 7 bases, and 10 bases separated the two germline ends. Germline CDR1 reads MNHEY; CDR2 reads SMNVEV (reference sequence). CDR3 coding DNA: TGTGCCACCTTAGAGGGGACCCAGTACTTC. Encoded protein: CATLEGTQYF.

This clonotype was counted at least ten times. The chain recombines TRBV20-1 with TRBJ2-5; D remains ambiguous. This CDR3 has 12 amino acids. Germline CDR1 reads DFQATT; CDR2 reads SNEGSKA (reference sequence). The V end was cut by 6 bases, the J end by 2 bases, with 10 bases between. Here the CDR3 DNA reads TGCAGTGCCGCTAGGGCGCAAGAGACCCAGTACTTC. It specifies CSAARAQETQYF.

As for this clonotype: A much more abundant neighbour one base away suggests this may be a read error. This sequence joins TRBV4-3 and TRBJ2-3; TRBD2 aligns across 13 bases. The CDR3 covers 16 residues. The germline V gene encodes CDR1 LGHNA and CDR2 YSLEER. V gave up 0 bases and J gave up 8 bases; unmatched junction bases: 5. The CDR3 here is CASSQERTSGGPTQYF. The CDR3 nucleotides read TGCGCCAGCAGCCAAGAACGGACTAGCGGGGGCCCTACGCAGTATTTT.

The DNA of the CDR3 is TGTGCCAGCAGCTCAGGATACGGGACTTACTACAATGAGCAGTTCTTC. This encodes CASSSGYGTYYNEQFF. The chain has TRBV7-2 and TRBJ2-1, with D possibly matching TRBD2 (6 bases). Per the germline V gene, CDR1 is SGHTA and CDR2 is FQGNSA. V lost 4 bases and J lost 3, with 16 bases in between. This CDR3 has 16 residues.

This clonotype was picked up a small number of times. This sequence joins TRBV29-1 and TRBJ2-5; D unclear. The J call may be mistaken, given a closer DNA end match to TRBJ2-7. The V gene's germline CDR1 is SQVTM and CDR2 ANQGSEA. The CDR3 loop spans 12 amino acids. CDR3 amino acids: CSVPILYDEQYF. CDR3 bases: TGCAGCGTTCCCATTCTCTACGACGAGCAGTACTTC.

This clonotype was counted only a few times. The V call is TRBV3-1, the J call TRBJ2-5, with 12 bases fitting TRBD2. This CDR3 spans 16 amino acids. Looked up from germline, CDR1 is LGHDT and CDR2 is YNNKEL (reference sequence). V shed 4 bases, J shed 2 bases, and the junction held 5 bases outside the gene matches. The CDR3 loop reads CASSPEGTSGQETQYF. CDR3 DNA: TGTGCCAGCAGCCCGGAAGGGACTAGCGGGCAAGAGACCCAGTACTTC.